This TCR beta chain was sequenced for a study of shared clonotypes between healthy human individuals. Germline V gives CDR1 LNHNV, CDR2 YYDKDF (reference sequence). There are 15 residues in the CDR3. V was shortened by 7 bases and J by 4 bases, with 16 bases between the two germline ends. DNA input for the unsorted PBMC replicate PCRs was about 280 ng, 25,000 to 30,000 T cell genomes. Sequencing used immunoSEQ multiplex PCR; TCRdb keeps in-frame clones, though not all of them. This sample has about 470,000 clones, with 70% to 80% found just once. The sequencing sample was made of PBMCs. The chain recombines TRBV15 with TRBJ2-2, with D uncertain. This receptor was obtained from a woman between 40 and 50 years old in good health. Some clones in this sample may be carry-over from other donors' samples. The DNA of the CDR3 is TGTGCCACCAAAGCAGAGTTACTAATCACCGGGGAGCTGTTTTTT. This encodes CATKAELLITGELFF.